The TCR beta chain described here comes from a study of CD8 T cells in Susac syndrome. CDR1 is DFQATT, CDR2 SNEGSKA, per germline (reference sequence). J was trimmed by 0 bases and V by 6 bases; bases with no gene match: 10. There are 16 residues in the CDR3. Roughly 0.45 to 1 ug RNA was reverse transcribed with random hexamers. MiXCR was run by TCRdb on the immunoSEQ multiplex PCR reads, yielding one entry per CDR3 protein. The sample consists of some 110,000 distinct CDR3 sequences, around 94% of them appearing once. The TCR originated in a human donor with Susac syndrome. The chain links TRBV20-1 to TRBJ2-3; TRBD2 agrees at 9 bases. Material: CD8+ T cells from PBMCs. DNA for the CDR3: TGCAGTGCCCCAGGGGGGCGGGGGGGTAGCACAGATACGCAGTATTTT. Its protein is CSAPGGRGGSTDTQYF.